This T cell receptor beta chain came from a study of Graves' ophthalmopathy and Graves' hyperthyroidism. Amplification from RNA transcripts yielded the TCR beta CDR3 regions. Second-round multiplex PCR came after a first-round RT-PCR that employed HTBI primers. TCRdb reanalysed the multiplex PCR reads using MiXCR and keeps one entry per CDR3 protein. The sample has about 240,000 distinct CDR3 sequences, around 50% seen once. CAS ≥3, NOSPECS ≥4, moderate-to-severe activity and duration under 3 months marked donors with ophthalmopathy. The study, taken as a whole, reports: As the model predicted ophthalmopathy progression, it achieved a sensitivity of 55% to 71% and a specificity of 72% to 80%.

Germline trimming cut 2 bases from V and 0 bases from J; bases unmatched to any gene: 4. The CDR3 has 15 amino acids. This clonotype has a handful of counts. Its antigen remains unknown. The TCR comes from an adult man with Graves' ophthalmopathy. The V and J genes are TRBV12-3 or TRBV12-4 and TRBJ2-7; 7 nucleotides agree with TRBD1. Specimen: peripheral blood. CDR3 in amino acids: CASSLNRGSSYEQYF. DNA for the CDR3: TGTGCCAGCAGTTTAAACAGGGGAAGCTCCTACGAGCAGTACTTC.